The present TCR beta chain was sequenced within a study of T cells in Graves' hyperthyroidism and ophthalmopathy. Amplification of TCR beta CDR3 regions was performed using RNA transcripts as template. The HTBI primer set drove a first-round RT-PCR of the TCR CDR3. From the multiplex PCR reads, TCRdb called clonotypes with MiXCR, one entry per CDR3 protein. The sample includes about 560,000 distinct CDR3 sequences, 40% to 55% of them seen just once. Each diagnosis was grounded in clinical symptoms, serum thyroxine and TRAb, thyroid ultrasound, and orbital computed tomography. Trimming at V came to 8 bases and at J to 4 bases, leaving 4 bases not matched to a gene. This CDR3 has 12 residues. Germline CDR1 and CDR2: DFQATT and SNEGSKA (reference sequence).

V gene TRBV20-1 combines with J gene TRBJ2-7, with TRBD1 matching over 11 bases. Sequencing input: peripheral blood or thyroid tissue (not recorded which). This TCR was recovered from a woman younger than 35 with Graves' hyperthyroidism. CDR3 sequence (DNA): TGCAGTTCCGGGACAGGGGGGTACGAGCAGTACTTC. Amino acid sequence: CSSGTGGYEQYF.